The rows below give T cell receptor beta chains drawn from one sample of a study of cytomegalovirus exposure and HLA in healthy donors. Using immunoSEQ multiplex PCR, the repertoire was profiled, and TCRdb retains in-frame clones only, with some absent. The repertoire holds some 110,000 clones, with under 80% as singletons. Sample: PBMCs. These receptors all stem from a woman between 45 and 65 years old in good health and CMV-seropositive. Each CDR3 is given with its conserved first and last residue. D genes are given only for firm matches. Clone sizes are given selectively: once, few, many, or a class where the clone is expanded.

abundance	d_gene	v_gene	j_gene	CDR3aa	CDR3nt
NA	NA	TRBV7-2	TRBJ1-5	CASSLTRASEGNQPQHF	TGTGCCAGCAGCTTAACTCGGGCTTCGGAGGGCAATCAGCCCCAGCATTTT
NA	NA	TRBV6-5	TRBJ2-2	CASSTGTVGELFF	TGTGCCAGTTCTACAGGGACCGTCGGGGAGCTGTTTTTT
few	NA	TRBV27	TRBJ1-2	CASSPDSLFNYGYTF	TGTGCCAGCAGTCCCGACAGTCTTTTTAACTATGGCTACACCTTC
NA	TRBD1	TRBV5-1	TRBJ1-2	CASSGTRGRGNPNYGYTF	TGCGCCAGCAGCGGTACCAGGGGGCGAGGCAATCCTAACTATGGCTACACCTTC
NA	NA	TRBV13	TRBJ2-1	CASSSSGVPGEQFF	TGTGCCAGCAGCTCATCGGGGGTACCTGGTGAGCAGTTCTTC
NA	TRBD2	TRBV11-2	TRBJ2-2	CASRPGGPTGELFF	TGTGCCAGCAGACCGGGGGGACCGACTGGGGAGCTGTTTTTT
NA	NA	TRBV7-2	TRBJ2-7	CASSLAADSAYEQYF	TGTGCCAGCAGCTTAGCGGCGGACAGTGCCTACGAGCAGTACTTC
NA	NA	TRBV19	TRBJ1-1	CASGDRLNTEAFF	TGTGCCAGTGGAGACAGACTGAACACTGAAGCTTTCTTT
few	TRBD2	TRBV4-1	TRBJ2-7	CASSHRLAGRYEQYF	TGCGCCAGCAGCCACAGACTAGCGGGGAGGTACGAGCAGTACTTC
NA	TRBD1	TRBV28	TRBJ1-2	CATLSQGAVSFYGYTF	TGTGCCACCCTTTCCCAGGGGGCCGTATCATTCTATGGCTACACCTTC
few	NA	TRBV10-2	TRBJ1-1	CASKSGKTEAFF	TGCGCCAGCAAATCAGGGAAGACTGAAGCTTTCTTT
NA	NA	TRBV7-8	TRBJ2-1	CASSLEVGGARGEQFF	TGTGCCAGCAGCTTAGAGGTAGGGGGGGCCAGGGGTGAGCAGTTCTTC
NA	NA	TRBV7-2	TRBJ1-1	CASSPSGVNTEAFF	TGTGCCAGCAGCCCCTCGGGGGTGAACACTGAAGCTTTCTTT
NA	TRBD1	TRBV5-1	TRBJ2-7	CASSSDRVSSYEQYF	TGCGCCAGCAGCTCCGACAGGGTCTCCTCCTACGAGCAGTACTTC
NA	TRBD2	TRBV4-2	TRBJ2-5	CASSQEGSGGAQETQYF	TGTGCCAGCAGCCAAGAGGGTAGCGGGGGGGCACAAGAGACCCAGTACTTC
NA	TRBD1	TRBV27	TRBJ1-6	CASSPHTGTGYNSPLHF	TGTGCCAGCAGTCCACACACCGGGACAGGTTATAATTCACCCCTCCACTTT
NA	NA	TRBV19	TRBJ2-7	CASSMTGVSYEQYF	TGTGCCAGTAGTATGACAGGCGTCTCCTACGAGCAGTACTTC
NA	NA	TRBV9	TRBJ2-3	CASEDGGNTDTQYF	TGTGCCAGCGAAGACGGGGGAAACACAGATACGCAGTATTTT
once	NA	TRBV6-5	TRBJ1-5	CASSRSGNQPQHF	TGTGCCAGCAGCCGGTCGGGAAATCAGCCCCAGCATTTT
NA	TRBD1	TRBV7-9	TRBJ2-5	CASSSPGQSKEQYF	TGTGCCAGCAGCTCGCCGGGACAGAGCAAAGAGCAGTACTTC
few	NA	TRBV4-3	TRBJ2-7	CASSQGTTSYEQYF	TGCGCCAGCAGCCAAGGAACCACATCCTACGAGCAGTACTTC
NA	TRBD1	TRBV6-1	TRBJ2-2	CASRRQGNTGELFF	TGTGCCAGCAGGCGACAGGGGAACACCGGGGAGCTGTTTTTT
NA	TRBD1	TRBV9	TRBJ2-1	CASSVALGTGGFSSYNEQFF	TGTGCCAGCAGCGTAGCTCTAGGGACAGGGGGCTTTAGCTCCTACAATGAGCAGTTCTTC
few	NA	TRBV28	TRBJ1-4	CASSAPWTVAATNEKLFF	TGTGCCAGCAGTGCCCCGTGGACAGTCGCGGCAACTAATGAAAAACTGTTTTTT
few	TRBD1	TRBV19	TRBJ1-2	CASSSPTGNYGYTF	TGTGCCAGTAGTAGCCCGACAGGGAACTATGGCTACACCTTC
few	TRBD2	TRBV19	TRBJ2-2	CASSMTSGDTGELFF	TGTGCCAGTAGTATGACTAGCGGGGACACCGGGGAGCTGTTTTTT
few	NA	TRBV6-5	TRBJ1-4	CASSYTRVEKLFF	TGTGCCAGCAGTTATACCAGGGTGGAAAAACTGTTTTTT
once	NA	TRBV10-3	TRBJ2-1	CAISESIRGSPYNEQFF	TGTGCCATCAGTGAGTCGATACGGGGATCCCCCTACAATGAGCAGTTCTTC
NA	TRBD1	TRBV10-1	TRBJ2-7	CASRGGTGPYEQYF	TGCGCCAGCAGGGGCGGGACAGGCCCTTACGAGCAGTACTTC
NA	TRBD2	TRBV7-9	TRBJ2-1	CASSLNAGGQNEQFF	TGTGCCAGCAGCTTAAATGCGGGGGGGCAAAATGAGCAGTTCTTC
NA	NA	TRBV6-5	TRBJ1-1	CASSPTGQLNTEAFF	TGTGCCAGCAGTCCCACTGGACAGTTGAACACTGAAGCTTTCTTT
few	NA	TRBV30	TRBJ2-7	CAWSVLHTYEQYF	TGTGCCTGGAGTGTACTACATACCTACGAGCAGTACTTC
NA	TRBD1	TRBV11-2	TRBJ2-6	CASSSYRGRAGANVLTF	TGTGCCAGCAGCTCCTACAGGGGGCGCGCTGGGGCCAACGTCCTGACTTTC
NA	TRBD1	TRBV19	TRBJ2-7	CASSIGGQTYEQYF	TGTGCCAGTAGTATAGGGGGACAGACCTACGAGCAGTACTTC
NA	TRBD2	TRBV5-1	TRBJ2-5	CASSLRLAGVSETQYF	TGCGCCAGCAGCTTGCGTCTAGCGGGGGTCTCAGAGACCCAGTACTTC
NA	NA	TRBV4-1	TRBJ1-1	CASSHYWRAGGAFF	TGCGCCAGCAGCCACTATTGGAGGGCAGGTGGAGCTTTCTTT
NA	TRBD1	TRBV29-1	TRBJ2-7	CSVGPGTGSYEQYF	TGCAGCGTCGGACCCGGGACAGGCTCCTACGAGCAGTACTTC
NA	TRBD2	TRBV9	TRBJ2-1	CASSAFIPGLAGVSSYNEQFF	TGTGCCAGCAGCGCATTTATTCCGGGACTAGCGGGGGTTAGCTCCTACAATGAGCAGTTCTTC
NA	NA	TRBV4-3	TRBJ2-1	CASSQYGGSNDEQFF	TGCGCCAGCAGCCAATATGGGGGCTCGAACGATGAGCAGTTCTTC
NA	NA	TRBV7-2	TRBJ1-4	CASRRSKGLFNEKLFF	TGTGCCAGCCGACGGTCAAAGGGGTTATTTAATGAAAAACTGTTTTTT
NA	TRBD1	TRBV2	TRBJ1-4	CASRVQGLENEKLFF	TGTGCCAGCAGAGTACAGGGGTTGGAAAATGAAAAACTGTTTTTT
many	TRBD1	TRBV4-2	TRBJ2-5	CASSQLSTGAGGDQETQYF	TGTGCCAGCAGCCAACTCTCCACAGGGGCAGGGGGAGACCAAGAGACCCAGTACTTC